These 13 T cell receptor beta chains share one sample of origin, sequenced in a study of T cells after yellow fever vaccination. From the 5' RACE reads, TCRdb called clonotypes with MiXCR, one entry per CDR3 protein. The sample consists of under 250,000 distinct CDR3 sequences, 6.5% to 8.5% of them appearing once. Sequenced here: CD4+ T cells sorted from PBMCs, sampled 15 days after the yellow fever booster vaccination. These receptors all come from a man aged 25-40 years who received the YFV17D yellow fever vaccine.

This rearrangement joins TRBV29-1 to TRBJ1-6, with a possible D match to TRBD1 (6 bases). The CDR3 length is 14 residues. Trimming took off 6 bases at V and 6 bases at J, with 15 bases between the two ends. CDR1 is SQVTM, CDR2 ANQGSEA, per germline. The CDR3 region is CSVRKGGSNSPLHF. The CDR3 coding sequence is TGCAGCGTCAGGAAAGGGGGTTCTAATTCACCCCTCCACTTT.

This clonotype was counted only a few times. This chain's CDR3 is CASSLGTLSYNEQFF. The CDR3 nucleotides read TGTGCCAGCAGCTTAGGGACATTATCTTACAATGAGCAGTTCTTC. The J gene is TRBJ2-1, the V gene TRBV7-3; tentatively, D is TRBD1 (6 bases). From germline, CDR1 is SGHTA and CDR2 FQGTGA. The V end lost 2 bases, the J end lost 4 bases, and 12 bases lay between the germline ends. This CDR3 region has 15 residues.

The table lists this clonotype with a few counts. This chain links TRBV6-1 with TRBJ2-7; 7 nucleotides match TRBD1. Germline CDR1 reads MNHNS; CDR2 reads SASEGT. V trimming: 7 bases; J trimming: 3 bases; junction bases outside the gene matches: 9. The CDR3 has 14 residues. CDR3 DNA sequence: TGTGCCAGCACCCCCCCGGGACAGATCTACGAGCAGTACTTC. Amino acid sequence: CASTPPGQIYEQYF.

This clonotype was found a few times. The CDR3 DNA follows: TGTGCCAGCAGCTTAGAGACGCTGGTTAGGACTGAAGCTTTCTTT. Its protein is CASSLETLVRTEAFF. V is TRBV7-8 and J is TRBJ1-1; D remains ambiguous. In germline, CDR1 is SGHVS, CDR2 FQNEAQ. The V end was cut by 1 base, the J end by 5 bases, with 14 bases between. The CDR3 spans 15 residues.

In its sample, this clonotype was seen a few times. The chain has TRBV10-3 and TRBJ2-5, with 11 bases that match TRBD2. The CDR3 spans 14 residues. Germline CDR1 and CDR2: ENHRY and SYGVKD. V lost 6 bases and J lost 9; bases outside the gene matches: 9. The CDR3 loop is CAISSGTSGQAQYF. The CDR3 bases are TGTGCCATCAGCTCCGGGACTAGCGGCCAGGCCCAGTACTTC.

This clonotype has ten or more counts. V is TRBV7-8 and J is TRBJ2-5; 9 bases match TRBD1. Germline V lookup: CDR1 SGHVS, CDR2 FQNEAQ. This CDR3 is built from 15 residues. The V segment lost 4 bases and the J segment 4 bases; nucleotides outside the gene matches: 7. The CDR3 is CASSSLQGATETQYF. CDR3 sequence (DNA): TGTGCCAGCAGCTCCCTACAGGGGGCCACAGAGACCCAGTACTTC.

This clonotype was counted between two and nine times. The CDR3 here is CSASSDSGANVLTF. In DNA, the CDR3 is TGCAGTGCTAGTTCAGACTCTGGGGCCAACGTCCTGACTTTC. The rearrangement links TRBV20-1 to TRBJ2-6; D ambiguous. Trimming left V 3 bases short and J 0 bases short, with 6 bases between. CDR1 and CDR2 from the germline V gene are DFQATT and SNEGSKA (reference sequence). The CDR3 loop spans 14 amino acids.

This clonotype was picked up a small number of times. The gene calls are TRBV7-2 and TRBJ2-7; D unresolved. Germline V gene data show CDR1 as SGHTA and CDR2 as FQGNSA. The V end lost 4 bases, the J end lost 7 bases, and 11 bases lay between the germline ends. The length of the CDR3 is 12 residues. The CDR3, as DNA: TGTGCCAGCAGCTACCAACGCGAAGAGCAGTACTTC. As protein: CASSYQREEQYF.

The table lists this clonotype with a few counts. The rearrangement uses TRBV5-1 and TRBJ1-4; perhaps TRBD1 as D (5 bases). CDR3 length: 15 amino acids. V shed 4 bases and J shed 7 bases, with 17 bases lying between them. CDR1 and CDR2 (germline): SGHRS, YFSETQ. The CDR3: CASSLNGDRSEKLFF. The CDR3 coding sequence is TGCGCCAGCAGCCTGAACGGGGACCGTAGTGAAAAACTGTTTTTT. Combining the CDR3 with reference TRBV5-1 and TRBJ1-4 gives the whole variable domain KAGVTQTPRYLIKTRGQQVTLSCSPISGHRSVSWYQQTPGQGLQFLFEYFSETQRNKGNFPGRFSGRQFSNSRSEMNVSTLELGDSALYLCASSLNGDRSEKLFFGSGTQLSVL.

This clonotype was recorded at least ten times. This CDR3 is CASSLVGTGGAGELFF. CDR3 sequence (DNA): TGTGCCAGCAGCTTAGTCGGGACAGGGGGCGCCGGGGAGCTGTTTTTT. V is TRBV7-8 and J is TRBJ2-2; 12 bases map to TRBD1. Germline assignment: CDR1 SGHVS and CDR2 FQNEAQ. CDR3 size: 16 residues. V dropped 1 base and J dropped 6; count of bases not matched to a gene: 3.

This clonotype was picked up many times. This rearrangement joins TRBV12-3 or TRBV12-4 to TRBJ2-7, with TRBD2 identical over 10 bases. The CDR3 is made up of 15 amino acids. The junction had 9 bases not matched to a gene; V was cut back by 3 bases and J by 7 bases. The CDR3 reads CASSFSLAGVWEQYF. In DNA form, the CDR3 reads TGTGCCAGCAGTTTTAGTCTAGCGGGAGTGTGGGAGCAGTACTTC.

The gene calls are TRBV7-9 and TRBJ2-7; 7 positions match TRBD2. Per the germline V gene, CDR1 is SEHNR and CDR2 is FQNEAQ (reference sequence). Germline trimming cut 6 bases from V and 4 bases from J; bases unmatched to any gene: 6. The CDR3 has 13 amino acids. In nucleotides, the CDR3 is TGTGCCAGCAGTACGTCAGCGGGGTACGAGCAGTACTTC. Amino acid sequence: CASSTSAGYEQYF. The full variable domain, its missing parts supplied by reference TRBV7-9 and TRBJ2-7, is DTGVSQNPRHKITKRGQNVTFRCDPISEHNRLYWYRQTLGQGPEFLTYFQNEAQLEKSRLLSDRFSAERPKGSFSTLEIQRTEQGDSAMYLCASSTSAGYEQYFGPGTRLTVT.

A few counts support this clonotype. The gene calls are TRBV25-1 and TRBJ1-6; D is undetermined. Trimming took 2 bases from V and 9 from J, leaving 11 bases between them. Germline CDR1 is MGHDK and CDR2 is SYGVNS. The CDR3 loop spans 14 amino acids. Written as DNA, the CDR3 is TGTGCCAGCAGTGAAACCGGCTCGGGTTCACCCCTCCACTTT. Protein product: CASSETGSGSPLHF.